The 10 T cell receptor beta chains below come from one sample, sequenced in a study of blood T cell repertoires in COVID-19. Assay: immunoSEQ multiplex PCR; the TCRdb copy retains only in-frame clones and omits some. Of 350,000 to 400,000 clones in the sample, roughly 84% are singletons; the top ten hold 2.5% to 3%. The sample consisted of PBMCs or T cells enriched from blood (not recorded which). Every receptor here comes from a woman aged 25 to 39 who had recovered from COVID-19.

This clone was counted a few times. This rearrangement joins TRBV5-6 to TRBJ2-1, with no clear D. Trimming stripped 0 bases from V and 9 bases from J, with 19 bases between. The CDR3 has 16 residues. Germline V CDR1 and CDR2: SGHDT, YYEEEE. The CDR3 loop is CASSLVAASLSGEQFF. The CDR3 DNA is TGTGCCAGCAGCTTGGTGGCAGCCTCCCTCTCGGGTGAGCAGTTCTTC. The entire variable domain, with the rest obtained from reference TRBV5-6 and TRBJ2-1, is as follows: DAGVTQSPTHLIKTRGQQVTLRCSPKSGHDTVSWYQQALGQGPQFIFQYYEEEERQRGNFPDRFSGHQFPNYSSELNVNALLLGDSALYLCASSLVAASLSGEQFFGPGTRLTVL.

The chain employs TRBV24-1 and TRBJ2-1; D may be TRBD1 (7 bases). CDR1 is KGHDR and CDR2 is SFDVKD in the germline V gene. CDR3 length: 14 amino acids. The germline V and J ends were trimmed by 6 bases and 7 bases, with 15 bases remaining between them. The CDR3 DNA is TGTGCCACCAGTCCGGGGGCAGGGGGGAATGAGCAGTTCTTC. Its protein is CATSPGAGGNEQFF.

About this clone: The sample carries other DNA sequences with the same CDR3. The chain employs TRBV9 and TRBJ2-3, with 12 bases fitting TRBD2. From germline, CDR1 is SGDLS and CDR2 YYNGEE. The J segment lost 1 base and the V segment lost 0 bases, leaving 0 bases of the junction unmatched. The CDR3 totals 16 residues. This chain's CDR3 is CASSVASGGGTDTQYF. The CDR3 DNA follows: TGTGCCAGCAGCGTAGCTAGCGGGGGGGGCACAGATACGCAGTATTTT.

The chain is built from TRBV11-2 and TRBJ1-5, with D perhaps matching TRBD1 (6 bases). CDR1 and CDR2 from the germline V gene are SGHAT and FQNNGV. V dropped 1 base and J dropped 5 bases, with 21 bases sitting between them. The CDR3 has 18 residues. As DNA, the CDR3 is TGTGCCAGCAGCTTAGTGGAGCCCCGGGACATATCTCATCAGCCCCAGCATTTT. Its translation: CASSLVEPRDISHQPQHF.

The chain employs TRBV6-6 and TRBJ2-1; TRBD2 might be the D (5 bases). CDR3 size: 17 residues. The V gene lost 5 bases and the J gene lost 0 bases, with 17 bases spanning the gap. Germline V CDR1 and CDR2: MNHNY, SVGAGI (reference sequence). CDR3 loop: CASSQRVAQSSYNEQFF. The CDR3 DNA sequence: TGTGCCAGCAGTCAAAGAGTAGCGCAGAGCTCCTACAATGAGCAGTTCTTC.

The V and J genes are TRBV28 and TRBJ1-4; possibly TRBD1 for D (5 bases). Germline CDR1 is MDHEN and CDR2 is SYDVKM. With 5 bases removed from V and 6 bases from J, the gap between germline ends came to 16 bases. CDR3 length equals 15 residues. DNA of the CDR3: TGTGCCAGCAGTCCTGCAGGGTCTGAGTATGAAAAACTGTTTTTT. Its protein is CASSPAGSEYEKLFF.

The CDR3 spells CASSLTLQGLGTEAFF. CDR3 nucleotide sequence: TGTGCCAGCAGTTTAACACTACAGGGGTTGGGAACTGAAGCTTTCTTT. The V gene is TRBV28, the J gene TRBJ1-1; TRBD1 matches at 7 bases. The CDR3 runs to 16 residues. Trimming took 2 bases from V and 5 from J; bases not matched to a gene: 11. CDR1 MDHEN and CDR2 SYDVKM come from the germline V gene.

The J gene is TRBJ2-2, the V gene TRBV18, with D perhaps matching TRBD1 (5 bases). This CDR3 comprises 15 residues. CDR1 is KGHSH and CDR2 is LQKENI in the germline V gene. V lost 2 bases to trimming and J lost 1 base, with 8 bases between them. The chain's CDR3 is CASSPGAVNTGELFF. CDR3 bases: TGTGCCAGCTCACCAGGGGCGGTGAACACCGGGGAGCTGTTTTTT.

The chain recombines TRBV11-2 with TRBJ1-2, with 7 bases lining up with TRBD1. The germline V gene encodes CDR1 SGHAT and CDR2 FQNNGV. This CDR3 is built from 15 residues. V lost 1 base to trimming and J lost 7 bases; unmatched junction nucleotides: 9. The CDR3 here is CASSLGGQTGLGYTF. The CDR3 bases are TGTGCCAGCAGCTTAGGGGGACAGACGGGACTTGGCTACACCTTC.

The CDR3 loop is CASSLLKASGNTGELFF. CDR3 coding DNA: TGTGCCAGCAGCTTATTGAAGGCTAGCGGGAACACCGGGGAGCTGTTTTTT. The chain carries TRBV7-3 and TRBJ2-2; 7 nucleotides agree with TRBD2. The CDR3 totals 17 residues. V gave up 2 bases and J gave up 1 base; unmatched junction bases: 7. Germline values: CDR1 SGHTA, CDR2 FQGTGA.